Following are 19 T cell receptor beta chains from one sample sequenced in a study of blood T cell repertoires in COVID-19 (dated by TCRdb to the early 2020s). The library was made by the immunoSEQ multiplex PCR assay. This immuneACCESS table, as held by TCRdb, lists in-frame sequences with V and J called but not all clones. Of the missing ones, under half trace to an unresolved V gene in checked studies; the others have no known cause. The sample table contains approximately 170,000 clones; only one count was recorded for 85% to 95% of them. Just under 2% of the sample comes from the top ten. Sample: peripheral blood. All receptors derive from a woman aged 55 to 70 with COVID-19, enrolled during active disease.

This clone was observed a single time. This chain uses TRBV6-5 with TRBJ1-4; 7 positions agree with TRBD1. Germline V gene data show CDR1 as MNHEY and CDR2 as SVGAGI. The V gene end was trimmed by 6 bases and the J gene end by 7 bases; junction bases not matched to a gene: 5. CDR3 length: 13 amino acids. DNA for the CDR3: TGTGCCAGCAGGGGACAGTCCTCTGAAAAACTGTTTTTT. Protein product: CASRGQSSEKLFF.

This chain joins TRBV4-3 and TRBJ2-3; 10 bases match TRBD2. Germline V lookup: CDR1 LGHNA, CDR2 YSLEER. The CDR3 is 21 residues long. V shed 0 bases and J 6 bases; nucleotides not matched to a gene: 21. The CDR3 here is CASSQEVVGLAGAFRGDTQYF. DNA for the CDR3: TGCGCCAGCAGCCAAGAGGTAGTGGGGCTAGCGGGGGCCTTCCGCGGGGATACGCAGTATTTT.

The chain is built from TRBV5-4 and TRBJ1-1; 7 bases match TRBD1. Unmatched junction bases numbered 18, after V lost 1 base and J lost 0 bases. CDR3 length equals 20 residues. Germline CDR1 SGHNT, CDR2 YYREEE (reference sequence). The CDR3: CASSLHRGFNTVTLNTEAFF. The CDR3 bases are TGTGCCAGCAGCTTGCACAGGGGTTTTAATACGGTCACACTGAACACTGAAGCTTTCTTT. Variable domain in full (rest from reference TRBV5-4 and TRBJ1-1): ETGVTQSPTHLIKTRGQQVTLRCSSQSGHNTVSWYQQALGQGPQFIFQYYREEENGRGNFPPRFSGLQFPNYSSELNVNALELDDSALYLCASSLHRGFNTVTLNTEAFFGQGTRLTVV.

The gene calls are TRBV19 and TRBJ1-1, with D possibly being TRBD1 (5 bases). Between the trimmed V and J ends, which lost 1 base and 6 bases, there was a span of 12 bases. CDR1 is LNHDA and CDR2 is SQIVND in the germline V gene (reference sequence). This CDR3 has 14 amino acids. The CDR3 reads CASSIGGLIAEAFF. The CDR3 bases are TGTGCCAGTAGTATAGGGGGACTTATCGCTGAAGCTTTCTTT.

The V call is TRBV18, the J call TRBJ2-7; 7 positions match TRBD2. The CDR3 extends over 18 amino acids. The junction had 14 bases not matched to a gene; V was cut back by 3 bases and J by 0 bases. CDR1 and CDR2 (germline): KGHSH, LQKENI. The CDR3 DNA sequence: TGTGCCAGCTCACCGGCTCAATCTACCGGCGGGAGCTCCTACGAGCAGTACTTC. This sequence encodes CASSPAQSTGGSSYEQYF.

This chain joins TRBV19 and TRBJ2-7, with 9 bases that match TRBD1. V lost 1 base to trimming and J lost 5 bases; unmatched junction nucleotides: 27. Looked up from germline, CDR1 is LNHDA and CDR2 is SQIVND (reference sequence). The CDR3 sequence is 22 residues long. CDR3 DNA: TGTGCCAGTAGTATAGTTTTTTTAACAACCGGGACAGGGACGATCAAGAGGGACGAGCAGTACTTC. Translation gives CASSIVFLTTGTGTIKRDEQYF.

In this sample, this clone turned up a few times. The V gene is TRBV5-4, the J gene TRBJ2-1, with 10 bases lining up with TRBD2. Germline V gene lookup returns CDR1 SGHNT and CDR2 YYREEE (reference sequence). The CDR3 covers 17 residues. V shed 1 base and J 4 bases; nucleotides not matched to a gene: 8. CDR3 in amino acids: CASSLLGLAARYNEQFF. CDR3 DNA: TGTGCCAGCAGCTTGTTAGGACTAGCGGCCCGTTACAATGAGCAGTTCTTC. Complete variable domain (other parts from reference TRBV5-4 and TRBJ2-1): ETGVTQSPTHLIKTRGQQVTLRCSSQSGHNTVSWYQQALGQGPQFIFQYYREEENGRGNFPPRFSGLQFPNYSSELNVNALELDDSALYLCASSLLGLAARYNEQFFGPGTRLTVL.

The chain carries TRBV19 and TRBJ2-5, with no clear D. Germline CDR1 LNHDA, CDR2 SQIVND (reference sequence). This CDR3 has 15 residues. Trimming pared 6 bases from V and 4 bases from J, leaving 18 bases between. The CDR3 reads CASSMARWVGETQYF. In DNA, the CDR3 is TGTGCCAGTAGCATGGCGCGGTGGGTGGGAGAGACCCAGTACTTC.

The CDR3 bases are TGTGCCAGCGGAGCGGGGGTTGACACCGGGGAGCTGTTTTTT. Translated: CASGAGVDTGELFF. The chain carries TRBV7-3 and TRBJ2-2; 8 nucleotides agree with TRBD2. Looked up from germline, CDR1 is SGHTA and CDR2 is FQGTGA. V lost 8 bases to trimming and J lost 3 bases; unmatched junction nucleotides: 5. The CDR3 has 14 amino acids.

The chain has TRBV9 and TRBJ2-3; TRBD1 might be the D (5 bases). V lost 0 bases and J 5 bases, leaving 7 bases between the germline ends. This CDR3 has 13 residues. Germline V gene data show CDR1 as SGDLS and CDR2 as YYNGEE. CDR3 coding DNA: TGTGCCAGCAGCGTAGGGCAGGGAGATACGCAGTATTTT. This sequence encodes CASSVGQGDTQYF.

The chain uses TRBV7-9 and TRBJ1-4; 7 positions agree with TRBD1. The CDR3 is made up of 12 amino acids. The V gene's germline CDR1 is SEHNR and CDR2 FQNEAQ (reference sequence). The junction had 4 bases not matched to a gene; V was cut back by 8 bases and J by 7 bases. CDR3 region: CASCGDSEKLFF. The CDR3 bases are TGTGCCAGCTGTGGGGACAGTGAAAAACTGTTTTTT.

The chain employs TRBV6-5 and TRBJ1-1; D call uncertain. V lost 7 bases and J lost 6, with 21 bases in between. From germline, CDR1 is MNHEY and CDR2 SVGAGI. This CDR3 region has 15 residues. CDR3 sequence (DNA): TGTGCCAGCACCCCCAGGCGGGCCCGGAGCCCTGAAGCTTTCTTT. This codes for CASTPRRARSPEAFF.

The count of this clone is one. This chain joins TRBV6-5 and TRBJ1-2; D may be TRBD1 (5 bases). The germline CDR1 and CDR2 sequences are MNHEY and SVGAGI. CDR3 size: 14 residues. Deletions cut 6 bases from V and 7 bases from J, with 18 bases between. CDR3 sequence: CASRAITGVGGYTF. DNA of the CDR3: TGTGCCAGCAGGGCCATTACAGGCGTTGGTGGCTACACCTTC.

This clone was seen once. The chain uses TRBV4-1 and TRBJ1-1; D perhaps matches TRBD1 (5 bases). V was clipped by 0 bases and J by 2 bases, with 7 bases between them. Germline CDR1 reads MGHRA; CDR2 reads YSYEKL. The CDR3 spans 14 residues. The CDR3 bases are TGCGCCAGCAGCCAAGATAGGGGTAACACTGAAGCTTTCTTT. Translated, it gives CASSQDRGNTEAFF.

This rearrangement joins TRBV4-1 to TRBJ2-2; D is uncertain. There are 14 residues in the CDR3. The germline gives CDR1 MGHRA, CDR2 YSYEKL. V lost 2 bases, J lost 5 bases, and 9 bases lay in between. CDR3 sequence reads: CASSQSPGTGELFF. CDR3 DNA: TGCGCCAGCAGCCAATCACCGGGTACCGGGGAGCTGTTTTTT.

The genes are TRBV4-3 and TRBJ1-4, with a weak D call TRBD1 (5 bases). The CDR3 covers 14 residues. V lost 4 bases and J lost 6, with 12 bases in between. CDR1 and CDR2 from the germline V gene are LGHNA and YSLEER. In DNA, the CDR3 is TGCGCCAGCAGCCTGCGACTAGGGGATGAAAAACTGTTTTTT. The encoded protein is CASSLRLGDEKLFF.

The chain joins TRBV6-2 or TRBV6-3 to TRBJ2-3; D perhaps matches TRBD2 (5 bases). The CDR3 sequence is 14 residues long. Germline V gene lookup returns CDR1 MNHEY and CDR2 SVGEGT. The V end was cut by 6 bases, the J end by 0 bases, with 10 bases between. CDR3 sequence reads: CASSTGISTDTQYF. In nucleotides, the CDR3 is TGTGCCAGCAGCACCGGGATCAGCACAGATACGCAGTATTTT.

V usage is TRBV10-2 and J usage is TRBJ1-1; no clear D. The CDR3 extends over 13 amino acids. Per germline, CDR1 WSHSY and CDR2 SAAADI. The V end lost 3 bases, the J end lost 1 base, and 6 bases lay between the germline ends. This CDR3 reads CASSEPGNTEAFF. Here the CDR3 DNA reads TGCGCCAGCAGTGAACCGGGGAACACTGAAGCTTTCTTT.

This chain's CDR3 is CASSQGRRSLLSNSPLHF. For the CDR3, the DNA is TGTGCCAGCAGCCAAGGGAGAAGGAGTCTCCTTTCTAATTCACCCCTCCACTTT. This chain uses TRBV3-1 (or the pseudogene TRBV3-2) with TRBJ1-6; the D is unclear. Germline lookup yields CDR1 LGHDT and CDR2 YNNKEL (reference sequence). The CDR3 totals 18 residues. Trimming stripped 1 base from V and 6 bases from J, with 19 bases between.